This T cell receptor beta chain appears in the sequencing data of a study of blood T cell repertoires in COVID-19. Residents of approximately 25 US areas, aged roughly 18 to 89 years, made up the participants. The CDR3 runs 16 residues. The germline V gene has CDR1 MNHEY and CDR2 SMNVEV (reference sequence). V dropped 3 bases and J dropped 2 bases, with 14 bases sitting between them. In the authors' workflow: Counts of nucleated cells, estimated from reference gene primer amplification, were obtained. TCRdb keeps only in-frame clones here, not all; method: immunoSEQ multiplex PCR. D and trimming come from the DNA, and the V and J calls and clone size come from that table. This table has about 350,000 clones, 87% appearing once.

The origin of this receptor is a woman aged 25 to 45 who had recovered from COVID-19. The sample consisted of PBMCs or T cells enriched from blood (not recorded which). This chain uses TRBV27 with TRBJ1-5; D possibly corresponds to TRBD1 (6 bases). The CDR3 bases are TGTGCCAGCAGTTTGTCAGGGGATCCCGGCAATCAGCCCCAGCATTTT. It specifies CASSLSGDPGNQPQHF.